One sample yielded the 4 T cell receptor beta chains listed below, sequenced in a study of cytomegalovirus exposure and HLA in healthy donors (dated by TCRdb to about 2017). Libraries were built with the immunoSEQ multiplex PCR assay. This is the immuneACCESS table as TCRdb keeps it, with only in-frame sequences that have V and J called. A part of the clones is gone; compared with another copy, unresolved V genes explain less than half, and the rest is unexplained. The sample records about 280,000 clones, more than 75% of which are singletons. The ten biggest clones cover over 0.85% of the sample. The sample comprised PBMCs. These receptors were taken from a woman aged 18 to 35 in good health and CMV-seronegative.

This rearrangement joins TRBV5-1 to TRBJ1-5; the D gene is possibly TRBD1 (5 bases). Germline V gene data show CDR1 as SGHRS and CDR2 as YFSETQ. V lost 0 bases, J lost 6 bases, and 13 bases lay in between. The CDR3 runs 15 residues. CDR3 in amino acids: CASSLEGEESQPQHF. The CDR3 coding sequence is TGCGCCAGCAGCTTGGAAGGGGAGGAGAGTCAGCCCCAGCATTTT.

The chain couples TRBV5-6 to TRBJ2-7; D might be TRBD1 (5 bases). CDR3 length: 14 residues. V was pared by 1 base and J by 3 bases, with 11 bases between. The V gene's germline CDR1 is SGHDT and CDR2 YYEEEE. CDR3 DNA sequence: TGTGCCAGCAGCTTGCGTCAGGGCCTCTACGAGCAGTACTTC. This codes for CASSLRQGLYEQYF.

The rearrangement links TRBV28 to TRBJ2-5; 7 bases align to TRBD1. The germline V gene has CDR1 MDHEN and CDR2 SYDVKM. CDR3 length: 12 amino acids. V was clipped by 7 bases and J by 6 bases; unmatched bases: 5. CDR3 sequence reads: CASNQQGKTQYF. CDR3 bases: TGTGCCAGCAACCAACAGGGGAAGACCCAGTACTTC.

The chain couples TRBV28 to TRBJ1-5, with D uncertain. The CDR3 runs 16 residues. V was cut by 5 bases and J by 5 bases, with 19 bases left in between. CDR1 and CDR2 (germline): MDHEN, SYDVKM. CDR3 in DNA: TGTGCCAGCAGTCCGACCGGCCCGAGGTCCCATCAGCCCCAGCATTTT. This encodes CASSPTGPRSHQPQHF.